One sample yielded the 26 T cell receptor beta chains listed below, sequenced in a study of a mutant IDH1 vaccine in newly diagnosed glioma. Here immunoSEQ multiplex PCR was the method, and the copy in TCRdb shows in-frame clones only, minus some. This sample has about 40,000 clones, with roughly 89% found just once. Time point meaning: week 11, during vaccination. A single vaccine dose contained 300 ug of mutant IDH1 20-mer peptide, and topical imiquimod was used with it. These receptors have no identified antigens. This sample comprised PBMCs, obtained from a glioma patient whose treatment included an IDH1 peptide vaccine. Receptor source: a man aged 35 to 55 with glioma.

V gene TRBV6-6 combines with J gene TRBJ1-4, with D unresolved. Trimming left V 5 bases short and J 4 bases short, with 8 bases between. This CDR3 has 13 amino acids. Germline CDR1 reads MNHNY; CDR2 reads SVGAGI (reference sequence). DNA for the CDR3: TGTGCCAGCAGTCCGGCCGGTAATGAAAAACTGTTTTTT. Translating it yields CASSPAGNEKLFF.

The V gene is TRBV7-2, the J gene TRBJ2-5, with D hard to call. This CDR3 has 14 amino acids. Between the trimmed V and J ends, which lost 5 bases and 5 bases, there was a span of 15 bases. Germline V CDR1 and CDR2: SGHTA, FQGNSA. The CDR3 sequence is CASSASSLLETQYF. The CDR3 DNA is TGTGCCAGCAGCGCGAGTTCTTTGCTGGAGACCCAGTACTTC.

The V gene is TRBV2, the J gene TRBJ1-5; a weak D match, TRBD1 (5 bases). V lost 0 bases, J lost 7 bases, and 13 bases lay in between. CDR3 length: 15 residues. Germline V gene lookup returns CDR1 SNHLY and CDR2 FYNNEI. The CDR3 here is CASSEAQGAGQPQHF. CDR3 nucleotide sequence: TGTGCCAGCAGTGAAGCGCAAGGGGCCGGACAGCCCCAGCATTTT.

The chain couples TRBV4-1 to TRBJ1-5; D gene uncertain. The CDR3 is made up of 15 amino acids. CDR1 MGHRA and CDR2 YSYEKL come from the germline V gene. With 0 bases removed from V and 4 bases from J, the gap between germline ends came to 10 bases. CDR3 sequence reads: CASSQDISGNQPQHF. CDR3 DNA: TGCGCCAGCAGCCAAGATATTTCGGGTAATCAGCCCCAGCATTTT.

The chain is built from TRBV7-9 and TRBJ1-2; D is unresolved. V was trimmed by 2 bases and J by 7 bases, leaving 5 bases between them. Looked up from germline, CDR1 is SEHNR and CDR2 is FQNEAQ (reference sequence). The CDR3 sequence is 11 residues long. CDR3 sequence: CASSLSVGYTF. CDR3 nucleotide sequence: TGTGCCAGCAGCTTATCCGTTGGCTACACCTTC.

The V call is TRBV19, the J call TRBJ2-2; 7 bases line up with TRBD1. Looked up from germline, CDR1 is LNHDA and CDR2 is SQIVND (reference sequence). Losses at the gene ends were 4 bases for V and 10 bases for J; bases not matched to a gene: 15. There are 16 residues in the CDR3. Written as DNA, the CDR3 is TGTGCCAGTAGTAATCGACAGGGCGCCTCCGCCGAGGAGCTGTTTTTT. Translated, it gives CASSNRQGASAEELFF.

V usage is TRBV27 and J usage is TRBJ2-7; D not certain. Trimming pared 5 bases from V and 4 bases from J, leaving 9 bases between. The CDR3 length is 12 residues. In germline, CDR1 is MNHEY, CDR2 SMNVEV (reference sequence). The CDR3 bases are TGTGCCAGCAGTCCCGGTGGATACGAGCAGTACTTC. This codes for CASSPGGYEQYF.

This sequence joins TRBV7-2 and TRBJ1-2, with D possibly TRBD1 on 5 matching bases. Trimming shortened V by 5 bases and J by 7 bases, and 14 bases separated the two germline ends. CDR1 is SGHTA, CDR2 FQGNSA, per germline. CDR3 size: 13 residues. The CDR3 reads CASSPSDIFGYTF. In DNA, the CDR3 is TGTGCCAGCAGCCCCTCGGACATATTTGGCTACACCTTC.

The chain couples TRBV5-6 to TRBJ2-2, with D perhaps matching TRBD2 (5 bases). Trimming removed 2 bases from V and 6 bases from J, with 14 bases in between. Per the germline V gene, CDR1 is SGHDT and CDR2 is YYEEEE. CDR3 length equals 15 residues. The CDR3 DNA reads as TGTGCCAGCAGCTTATACTCGTTGCGGGCCGGGGAGCTGTTTTTT. It yields the protein CASSLYSLRAGELFF.

The rearrangement joins TRBV7-9 to TRBJ2-7; possible D gene TRBD1, 6 bases. The V end lost 2 bases, the J end lost 6 bases, and 14 bases lay between the germline ends. The CDR3 is 14 amino acids. Germline CDR1 is SEHNR and CDR2 is FQNEAQ (reference sequence). CDR3 coding DNA: TGTGCCAGCAGCTTACAGGGGTTAGTAAGCGAGCAGTACTTC. This gives the protein CASSLQGLVSEQYF.

V and J are TRBV7-7 and TRBJ2-7, with D possibly being TRBD2 (6 bases). Germline CDR1 and CDR2: SSHAT and FNYEAQ (reference sequence). The CDR3 is 12 amino acids. In DNA, the CDR3 is TGTGCGTACGCGGGAACGCCCTACGAGCAGTACTTC. Residues: CAYAGTPYEQYF.

The J gene is TRBJ1-1, the V gene TRBV6-5; possibly TRBD1 for D (6 bases). CDR3 length: 13 amino acids. CDR1 is MNHEY and CDR2 is SVGAGI in the germline V gene. V dropped 6 bases and J dropped 8 bases, with 16 bases sitting between them. CDR3 in DNA: TGTGCCAGCAGCCCCCCCCAGGGGAGGGAAGCTTTCTTT. Translating gives CASSPPQGREAFF.

The chain is built from TRBV6-6 and TRBJ2-7; D gene unclear. V lost 0 bases and J lost 2, with 5 bases in between. Germline V CDR1 and CDR2: MNHNY, SVGAGI (reference sequence). The CDR3 runs to 13 residues. The CDR3 DNA is TGTGCCAGCAGTTACTCGAATACCTACGAGCAGTACTTC. It encodes CASSYSNTYEQYF.

The V call is TRBV27, the J call TRBJ1-1; 7 positions match TRBD1. Germline V gives CDR1 MNHEY, CDR2 SMNVEV (reference sequence). This CDR3 region has 17 residues. The trim removed 0 bases at V and 4 bases at J, leaving 11 bases unmatched. DNA for the CDR3: TGTGCCAGCAGTTTATCTATTAGGGGGCGCGTTCTCACTGAAGCTTTCTTT. It encodes CASSLSIRGRVLTEAFF.

This clone was found once. The chain combines TRBV25-1 with TRBJ2-7; TRBD1 is a possible D gene (5 bases). Germline V CDR1 and CDR2: MGHDK, SYGVNS. V was trimmed by 9 bases and J by 5 bases, leaving 14 bases between them. The length of the CDR3 is 12 residues. Here the CDR3 DNA reads TGTGCCAGTGAAAGGGGCAGGGACGAGCAGTACTTC. It is translated as CASERGRDEQYF.

J is TRBJ1-2 and V is TRBV28; D not certain. V was trimmed by 6 bases and J by 2 bases, leaving 10 bases between them. CDR3 size: 13 residues. Germline V lookup: CDR1 MDHEN, CDR2 SYDVKM. DNA of the CDR3: TGTGCCAGCAGCCCCCGCTTCAACTATGGCTACACCTTC. This translates into CASSPRFNYGYTF.

The J gene is TRBJ2-1, the V gene TRBV11-1; 7 nucleotides line up with TRBD2. Per germline, CDR1 SGHAT and CDR2 FQDESV (reference sequence). Trimming took 1 base from V and 9 from J; bases not matched to a gene: 9. The CDR3 spans 15 residues. The CDR3 sequence is CASSLEGTTLSEQFF. For the CDR3, the DNA is TGTGCCAGCAGCTTAGAAGGGACTACCTTAAGTGAGCAGTTCTTC.

This chain links TRBV5-1 with TRBJ2-1, with 9 bases identical to TRBD2. This CDR3 region has 15 residues. Germline CDR1 is SGHRS and CDR2 is YFSETQ. The junction had 6 bases not matched to a gene; V was cut back by 1 base and J by 7 bases. DNA for the CDR3: TGCGCCAGCAGCTTGATGCGGGAGGGCCGTAATGAGCAGTTCTTC. Protein: CASSLMREGRNEQFF.

The rearrangement links TRBV6-1 to TRBJ2-1; no clear D gene. Trimming stripped 6 bases from V and 9 bases from J, with 15 bases between. CDR1 MNHNS and CDR2 SASEGT come from the germline V gene. The CDR3 runs 13 residues. CDR3 loop: CASRTRLESEQFF. CDR3 nucleotide sequence: TGTGCCAGCAGAACCCGCCTAGAGAGTGAGCAGTTCTTC.

The V gene is TRBV9, the J gene TRBJ2-3, with a tentative D call TRBD2 (5 bases). V was cut by 4 bases and J by 2 bases, with 11 bases left in between. CDR3 length equals 14 residues. CDR1 SGDLS and CDR2 YYNGEE come from the germline V gene. CDR3 protein: CASSTRPVTDTQYF. The CDR3 DNA is TGTGCCAGCAGCACTAGGCCGGTCACAGATACGCAGTATTTT.

The chain employs TRBV12-5 and TRBJ2-3; D call uncertain. CDR3 length equals 12 residues. The germline V gene has CDR1 LGHNT and CDR2 FRNRAP. Trimming cost V 7 bases and J 4 bases, with 9 bases left between them. As DNA, the CDR3 is TGTGCTAGTGCCGGCCCCCCAGATACGCAGTATTTT. It specifies CASAGPPDTQYF.

The chain combines TRBV2 with TRBJ2-3; TRBD1 or TRBD2 may be the D gene (5 bases each). This CDR3 spans 15 amino acids. The germline gives CDR1 SNHLY, CDR2 FYNNEI. Trimming took off 7 bases at V and 0 bases at J, with 14 bases between the two ends. CDR3 sequence (DNA): TGTGCCAGCACCCGGGACCTTATTAGCACAGATACGCAGTATTTT. Translated: CASTRDLISTDTQYF.

This chain joins TRBV7-9 and TRBJ2-1, with D possibly being TRBD1 or TRBD2 (5 bases each). The V end was cut by 2 bases, the J end by 0 bases, with 8 bases between. The CDR3 spans 15 residues. CDR1 SEHNR and CDR2 FQNEAQ come from the germline V gene (reference sequence). CDR3 in amino acids: CASSLRGGSYNEQFF. The DNA of the CDR3 is TGTGCCAGCAGCTTACGTGGGGGCTCCTACAATGAGCAGTTCTTC.

V usage is TRBV6-1 and J usage is TRBJ2-7, with D hard to call. The CDR3 sequence is 14 residues long. Trimming took 8 bases from V and 2 from J, leaving 16 bases between them. Looked up from germline, CDR1 is MNHNS and CDR2 is SASEGT. The CDR3 protein is CASGRVDGTYEQYF. CDR3 sequence (DNA): TGTGCCAGCGGCAGAGTGGACGGTACCTACGAGCAGTACTTC.

V and J are TRBV18 and TRBJ1-4; TRBD1 matches at 9 bases. The V gene end was trimmed by 5 bases and the J gene end by 7 bases; junction bases not matched to a gene: 8. This CDR3 is 15 amino acids long. CDR1 is KGHSH and CDR2 is LQKENI in the germline V gene. CDR3 sequence: CASSISGTGSEKLFF. The CDR3 DNA reads as TGTGCCAGCTCAATCTCCGGGACAGGGAGTGAAAAACTGTTTTTT.

V is TRBV19 and J is TRBJ1-2, with D maybe TRBD1 (5 bases). Germline values: CDR1 LNHDA, CDR2 SQIVND (reference sequence). V lost 8 bases and J lost 6, with 16 bases in between. The length of the CDR3 is 13 residues. CDR3 residues: CASSLSGIHGYTF. CDR3 DNA: TGTGCCAGTTCCCTGTCAGGGATCCATGGCTACACCTTC.